The 2 T cell receptor beta chains given below trace back to one sample, sequenced in a study of kidney transplant recipient with SARS-CoV-2 infection. TCRdb passed the reads through MiXCR, listing each CDR3 protein once. The sample comprises approximately 240,000 distinct CDR3 sequences, under 30% of which are singletons, and less than 8.5% rests with the top ten. Sample: a blood sample, taken at baseline and on day 111 from a kidney transplant recipient. The receptors stem from a male patient aged 25-45 years who had COVID-19 and was a kidney transplant recipient. Some T cells may originate from the graft donor.

A word on this clonotype: This may come from a read error, since a much larger clone is one base off. The CDR3 sequence: CASRGTHPRRTYGYTF. CDR3 nucleotide sequence: TGTGCCAGCCGAGGGACTCATCCACGAAGGACCTATGGCTACACCTTC. The chain recombines TRBV5-8 with TRBJ1-2, with D tentatively TRBD1 (5 bases). The germline gives CDR1 SGHTS, CDR2 YDEGEE. This CDR3 is built from 16 residues. The V gene lost 7 bases and the J gene lost 4 bases, with 23 bases spanning the gap. The whole variable domain, filled in from reference TRBV5-8 and TRBJ1-2, reads EAGVTQSPTHLIKTRGQQATLRCSPISGHTSVYWYQQALGLGLQFLLWYDEGEERNRGNFPPRFSGRQFPNYSSELNVNALELEDSALYLCASRGTHPRRTYGYTFGSGTRLTVV.

As to this clonotype: A much larger clone differs by one base, so this may be a read error. This sequence joins TRBV20-1 and TRBJ1-5, with D hard to call. V was cut by 0 bases and J by 5 bases, with 11 bases left in between. This CDR3 has 14 amino acids. The V gene's germline CDR1 is DFQATT and CDR2 SNEGSKA (reference sequence). In nucleotides, the CDR3 is TGCAGTGCTAGAGATCCGGGAGTAGATCAGCCCCAGCATTTT. It encodes CSARDPGVDQPQHF.